These 22 T cell receptor beta chains were all obtained from the same sample, sequenced in a study of regulatory T cells in long-lasting Graves disease. Time point reported: newly diagnosed GD, antithyroid drugs for less than 3 months. From PBMCs, RNA was extracted and then used to make the TCR library. The TCR beta library used iRepertoire HTBI primers with Arm-PCR amplification of CDR3. Each CDR3 protein gets one entry after TCRdb re-called the multiplex PCR reads with MiXCR. The table lists hundreds of thousands of distinct CDR3 sequences, approximately 12% of them singletons. These data were also filed under a second study, of T cells in Graves' hyperthyroidism and ophthalmopathy.

The sequenced sample was peripheral blood mononuclear cells (PBMCs), obtained at new diagnosis, from a patient treated with antithyroid drugs. These receptor sequences come from a man between 25 and 39 years old with Graves disease.

This clonotype was found a few times. The chain recombines TRBV18 with TRBJ2-3, with unresolved D. CDR1 and CDR2 from the germline V gene are KGHSH and LQKENI. The ends were cut back, 6 bases at V and 1 base at J, with 14 bases in the middle. The CDR3 length is 15 residues. This CDR3 is CASSQLTGRTDTQYF. The CDR3 coding sequence is TGTGCCAGCTCCCAACTGACCGGCCGCACAGATACGCAGTATTTT. Full variable domain (rest looked up from reference TRBV18 and TRBJ2-3): NAGVMQNPRHLVRRRGQEARLRCSPMKGHSHVYWYRQLPEEGLKFMVYLQKENIIDESGMPKERFSAEFPKEGPSILRIQQVVRGDSAAYFCASSQLTGRTDTQYFGPGTRLTVL.

The chain couples TRBV5-1 to TRBJ2-1; 8 bases match TRBD2. With 6 bases clipped from V and 5 bases from J, the junction kept 7 bases outside the gene matches. Germline V gene data show CDR1 as SGHRS and CDR2 as YFSETQ. CDR3 length: 14 residues. This chain's CDR3 is CASNRAGADNEQFF. CDR3 nucleotide sequence: TGCGCCAGCAACCGAGCGGGAGCAGACAATGAGCAGTTCTTC.

At least ten counts were recorded for this clonotype. The chain joins TRBV24-1 to TRBJ2-1, with 9 positions matching TRBD2. Per germline, CDR1 KGHDR and CDR2 SFDVKD. V gave up 3 bases and J gave up 3 bases; unmatched junction bases: 5. The CDR3 spans 16 residues. CDR3 region: CATSDAIAGDYNEQFF. For the CDR3, the DNA is TGTGCCACCAGTGATGCTATAGCGGGAGACTACAATGAGCAGTTCTTC.

The table lists this clonotype with many counts. The rearrangement uses TRBV29-1 and TRBJ2-3; TRBD1 aligns across 12 bases. V was clipped by 4 bases and J by 4 bases; unmatched bases: 6. Germline loops: CDR1 SQVTM, CDR2 ANQGSEA. The CDR3 is 15 residues long. The DNA for the CDR3 is TGCAGCGTTGGGGACAGGGGGCTTAGGTCAGATACGCAGTATTTT. Its protein is CSVGDRGLRSDTQYF.

This clonotype was recorded many times. The chain carries TRBV27 and TRBJ2-1; tentatively, D is TRBD1 (6 bases). Germline V gene lookup returns CDR1 MNHEY and CDR2 SMNVEV (reference sequence). Trimming took off 7 bases at V and 7 bases at J, with 20 bases between the two ends. The CDR3 sequence is 15 residues long. The CDR3 protein is CASNPDSRGGNEQFF. CDR3 nucleotides: TGTGCCAGCAACCCGGACAGCCGCGGCGGTAATGAGCAGTTCTTC.

This clonotype was seen at least ten times. The chain has TRBV27 and TRBJ1-1; no clear D gene. The V gene's germline CDR1 is MNHEY and CDR2 SMNVEV (reference sequence). V was clipped by 2 bases and J by 1 base, with 8 bases between them. This CDR3 region has 14 residues. The DNA of the CDR3 is TGTGCCAGCAGTTTAATCGGGCAGAACACTGAAGCTTTCTTT. Its translation: CASSLIGQNTEAFF.

The chain employs TRBV20-1 and TRBJ2-7, with 8 bases that match TRBD1. The J segment lost 2 bases and the V segment lost 7 bases, leaving 7 bases of the junction unmatched. The CDR3 sequence is 13 residues long. CDR1 DFQATT and CDR2 SNEGSKA come from the germline V gene (reference sequence). The DNA of the CDR3 is TGCAGTGGCACAGGGGGATCGACCTACGAGCAGTACTTC. Amino acid sequence: CSGTGGSTYEQYF.

This clonotype has only a few counts. CDR3 bases: TGCAGTGCTGGCCGAGGGCAGAGAAACACCATATATTTT. Translation: CSAGRGQRNTIYF. The chain uses TRBV20-1 and TRBJ1-3; no firm D call. In germline, CDR1 is DFQATT, CDR2 SNEGSKA (reference sequence). The V gene lost 5 bases and the J gene lost 5 bases, with 13 bases spanning the gap. The CDR3 is 13 residues long.

This clonotype was seen repeatedly, ten times or more. The chain has TRBV2 and TRBJ2-2, with 9 bases lining up with TRBD2. This CDR3 is built from 15 residues. Germline V gene data show CDR1 as SNHLY and CDR2 as FYNNEI. Trimming took 9 bases from V and 3 from J; bases not matched to a gene: 8. The CDR3 DNA sequence: TGTGCCAGTCGCCAGCGGGAGGACTACACCGGGGAGCTGTTTTTT. This sequence encodes CASRQREDYTGELFF.

This clonotype came up many times. The chain employs TRBV12-3 or TRBV12-4 and TRBJ2-7, with 9 bases that match TRBD1. The trim removed 4 bases at V and 7 bases at J, leaving 8 bases unmatched. There are 14 residues in the CDR3. CDR3 DNA: TGTGCCAGCAGTTACGCCGGACAGGGGTGGGAGCAGTACTTC. Protein: CASSYAGQGWEQYF.

This clonotype was observed many times. V gene TRBV30 combines with J gene TRBJ1-1; D remains ambiguous. Germline-derived CDR1 and CDR2 are GTSNPN and SVGIG (reference sequence). There are 11 residues in the CDR3. V was clipped by 2 bases and J by 8 bases, with 9 bases between them. This CDR3 is CAWSFTSEAFF. Written as DNA, the CDR3 is TGTGCCTGGAGTTTTACGTCCGAAGCTTTCTTT.

At least ten counts were recorded for this clonotype. The chain carries TRBV7-9 and TRBJ2-1, with D unclear. The CDR3 runs to 14 residues. Germline lookup yields CDR1 SEHNR and CDR2 FQNEAQ (reference sequence). V gave up 3 bases and J gave up 7 bases, with 13 bases separating them. The CDR3 DNA sequence: TGTGCCAGCAGCTTCTCCTTAGGTGAAAATGAGCAGTTCTTC. This encodes CASSFSLGENEQFF.

This clonotype was detected a few times. The chain links TRBV29-1 to TRBJ2-3, with 10 bases lining up with TRBD1. Germline V gene sequence: CDR1 SQVTM, CDR2 ANQGSEA. V shed 4 bases and J 0 bases; nucleotides not matched to a gene: 7. The CDR3 consists of 16 residues. The CDR3 DNA sequence: TGCAGCGTTGGGGGACAGGGGTACACTAGCACAGATACGCAGTATTTT. This codes for CSVGGQGYTSTDTQYF.

The gene calls are TRBV4-1 and TRBJ1-4; D is undetermined. V was pared by 3 bases and J by 4 bases, with 18 bases between. There are 17 residues in the CDR3. Germline V CDR1 and CDR2: MGHRA, YSYEKL. The CDR3 DNA reads TGCGCCAGCAGCCAGTTCGAAGGTACCATTGGTAATGAAAAACTGTTTTTT. Its translation: CASSQFEGTIGNEKLFF.

This clonotype was counted ten times or more. The gene calls are TRBV5-1 and TRBJ2-2, with D possibly being TRBD2 (6 bases). Trimming took 5 bases from V and 5 from J, leaving 13 bases between them. The germline V gene has CDR1 SGHRS and CDR2 YFSETQ. This CDR3 has 14 residues. Here the CDR3 DNA reads TGCGCCAGCAGTAGTGGGACTCCGACCGGGGAGCTGTTTTTT. Its translation: CASSSGTPTGELFF.

Remarks on this clonotype: The CDR3 does not close with the conserved phenylalanine or tryptophan, likely indicating a read error. The limits of the CDR3 on the DNA are not certain, so only TCRdb's listed CDR3 is given. J is TRBJ2-3 and V is TRBV27; the table gives TRBD1 as D, unverified against the DNA. Germline V gives CDR1 MNHEY, CDR2 SMNVEV (reference sequence). With termini counted, the CDR3 has 15 amino acids. This chain's CDR3 is CASSLTPQTEQYFGP.

CDR3 in DNA: TGTGCCAGCAGCCCGTGGACTAGCGGGAGGTCGAATGAGCAGTTCTTC. Translated: CASSPWTSGRSNEQFF. The chain links TRBV7-6 to TRBJ2-1, with 14 nucleotides matching TRBD2. The CDR3 is 16 amino acids. Germline CDR1 is SGHVS and CDR2 is FNYEAQ. J lost 7 bases, V lost 5 bases, and 7 bases had no gene match.

Ten or more counts support this clonotype. The gene calls are TRBV30 and TRBJ1-5; TRBD1 is a possible D gene (6 bases). Germline lookup yields CDR1 GTSNPN and CDR2 SVGIG (reference sequence). This CDR3 comprises 12 residues. V gave up 2 bases and J gave up 9 bases, with 11 bases separating them. The CDR3 region has the DNA TGTGCCTGGAGTCGGGGGGGCACGCCCCAGCATTTT. It yields the protein CAWSRGGTPQHF. Drawing the rest from reference TRBV30 and TRBJ1-5, the complete variable domain is SQTIHQWPATLVQPVGSPLSLECTVEGTSNPNLYWYRQAAGRGLQLLFYSVGIGQISSEVPQNLSASRPQDRQFILSSKKLLLSDSGFYLCAWSRGGTPQHFGDGTRLSIL.

Notes on this clonotype: A much more abundant neighbour one base away suggests this may be a read error. CDR3 protein: CSAQDIGGQETQYF. The CDR3 DNA is TGCAGTGCTCAAGACATAGGGGGTCAAGAGACCCAGTACTTC. V usage is TRBV20-1 and J usage is TRBJ2-5; tentative D call: TRBD1 (6 bases). V lost 5 bases and J lost 2, with 15 bases in between. The CDR3 runs to 14 residues. Germline loops: CDR1 DFQATT, CDR2 SNEGSKA (reference sequence).

This clonotype was detected many times. The V call is TRBV11-2, the J call TRBJ2-1, with a tentative D call TRBD1 (5 bases). Trimming shortened V by 0 bases and J by 7 bases, and 10 bases separated the two germline ends. The CDR3 totals 14 residues. The germline CDR1 and CDR2 sequences are SGHAT and FQNNGV. Here the CDR3 reads CASSLEAGRNEQFF. Here the CDR3 DNA reads TGTGCCAGCAGCTTAGAGGCAGGGCGGAATGAGCAGTTCTTC.

Ten or more counts support this clonotype. This chain uses TRBV5-1 with TRBJ2-4; a weak D match, TRBD2 (6 bases). From germline, CDR1 is SGHRS and CDR2 YFSETQ. V lost 3 bases, J lost 6 bases, and 13 bases lay in between. The CDR3 runs to 14 residues. The CDR3 here is CASSSTRERNIQYF. Written as DNA, the CDR3 is TGCGCCAGCAGCTCGACTAGAGAACGAAACATTCAGTACTTC.

CDR3 coding DNA: TGTGCCAGCAGTTCAGCGGCCCCGGGACCCGACAATGAGCAGTTCTTC. It translates to CASSSAAPGPDNEQFF. The V call is TRBV2, the J call TRBJ2-1; D is possibly TRBD1 or TRBD2 (5 bases each). Trimming left V 5 bases short and J 5 bases short, with 19 bases between. The germline CDR1 and CDR2 sequences are SNHLY and FYNNEI. CDR3 length equals 16 residues.